This T cell receptor (beta chain) was recorded in a study of blood T cell repertoires in COVID-19. Overall study context: The origin of the acute and convalescent COVID-19 samples was the United States, Italy and Spain. PBMCs, B-cell-depleted T cells, or T cells provided the cDNA or gDNA that made up the material.

This table comes from immunoSEQ multiplex PCR, and its TCRdb copy is limited to in-frame clones, with some not included. This sample has 200,000 to 250,000 clones; 75% to 85% occur once, and the top ten carry around 1.3%. The CDR3 is 13 amino acids. V lost 2 bases, J lost 8 bases, and 3 bases stayed unmatched. Germline CDR1 SGHRS, CDR2 YFSETQ. Those enrolled in Seattle joined during active infection and were followed longitudinally afterward. The specimen was peripheral blood. The source is a woman in her twenties or thirties with COVID-19, enrolled during active disease. The chain couples TRBV5-1 to TRBJ2-1; 8 nucleotides align to TRBD2. CDR3 residues: CASSFSGKDEQFF. CDR3 in DNA: TGCGCCAGCAGCTTTAGCGGGAAGGATGAGCAGTTCTTC.